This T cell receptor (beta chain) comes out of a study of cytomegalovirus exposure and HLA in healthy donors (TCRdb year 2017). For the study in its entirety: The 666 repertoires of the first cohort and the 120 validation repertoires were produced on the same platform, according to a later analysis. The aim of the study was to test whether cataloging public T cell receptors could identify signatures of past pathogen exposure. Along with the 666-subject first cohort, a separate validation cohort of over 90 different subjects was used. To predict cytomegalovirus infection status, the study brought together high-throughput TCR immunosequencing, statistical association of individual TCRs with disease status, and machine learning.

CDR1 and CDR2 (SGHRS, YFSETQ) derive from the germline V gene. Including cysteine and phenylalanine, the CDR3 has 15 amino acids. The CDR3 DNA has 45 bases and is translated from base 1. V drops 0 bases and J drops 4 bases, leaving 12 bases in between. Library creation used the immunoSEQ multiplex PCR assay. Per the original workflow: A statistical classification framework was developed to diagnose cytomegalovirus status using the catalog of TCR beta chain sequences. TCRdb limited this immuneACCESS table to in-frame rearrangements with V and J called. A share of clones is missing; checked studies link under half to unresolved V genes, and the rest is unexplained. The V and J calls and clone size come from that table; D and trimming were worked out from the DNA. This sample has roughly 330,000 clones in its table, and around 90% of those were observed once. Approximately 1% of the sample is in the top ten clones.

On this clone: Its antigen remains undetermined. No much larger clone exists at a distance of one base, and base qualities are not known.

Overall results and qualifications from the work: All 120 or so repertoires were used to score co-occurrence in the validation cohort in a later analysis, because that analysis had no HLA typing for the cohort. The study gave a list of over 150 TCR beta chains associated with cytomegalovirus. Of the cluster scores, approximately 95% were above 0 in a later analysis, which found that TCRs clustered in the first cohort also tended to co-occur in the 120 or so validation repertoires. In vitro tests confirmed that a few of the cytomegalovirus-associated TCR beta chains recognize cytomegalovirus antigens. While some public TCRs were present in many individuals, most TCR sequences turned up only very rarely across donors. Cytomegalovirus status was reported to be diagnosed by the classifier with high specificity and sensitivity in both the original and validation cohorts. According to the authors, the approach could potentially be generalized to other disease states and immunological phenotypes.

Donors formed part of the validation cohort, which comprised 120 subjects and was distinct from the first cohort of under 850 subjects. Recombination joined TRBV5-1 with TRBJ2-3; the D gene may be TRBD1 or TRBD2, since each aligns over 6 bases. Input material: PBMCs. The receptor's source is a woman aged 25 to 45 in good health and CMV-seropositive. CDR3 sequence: CASSLALGGSDTQYF. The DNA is TGCGCCAGCAGCTTGGCTTTAGGGGGGTCAGATACGCAGTATTTT.